A single sample is the source of the 24 T cell receptor beta chains below, sequenced in a study of blood T cell repertoires in COVID-19. This table comes from immunoSEQ multiplex PCR, and its TCRdb copy is limited to in-frame clones, with some not included. In the table there are 130,000 to 150,000 clones, 80% to 90% of which are singletons. Sequencing input: peripheral blood. The origin of the receptors is an older woman with COVID-19, enrolled during active disease.

The gene calls are TRBV7-2 and TRBJ2-7, with D tentatively TRBD1 (6 bases). The germline V and J ends were trimmed by 1 base and 2 bases, with 12 bases remaining between them. The germline V gene encodes CDR1 SGHTA and CDR2 FQGNSA. This CDR3 region has 15 residues. CDR3 in amino acids: CASSLVGTPAYEQYF. The CDR3, as DNA: TGTGCCAGCAGCTTAGTCGGGACACCGGCCTACGAGCAGTACTTC.

Worth noting for this clone: Its ends do not fully match the called genes, so a read error is possible. The chain employs TRBV4-3 and TRBJ2-7; TRBD1 matches at 8 bases. Germline CDR1 and CDR2: LGHNA and YSLEER. CDR3 length equals 15 residues. In DNA, the CDR3 is TGCGCCAGCAGCCAAGGCGGGACAGGTTTTGCTTTCCTCAACTTC. This translates into CASSQGGTGFAFLNF.

The rearrangement joins TRBV10-2 to TRBJ2-3, with 9 bases identical to TRBD2. The CDR3 length is 18 residues. Trimming took 4 bases from V and 2 from J; bases not matched to a gene: 13. Germline CDR1 reads WSHSY; CDR2 reads SAAADI. DNA of the CDR3: TGCGCCAGCAGTGCTGGTCGCGGGGGGGCCCTGGTCACAGATACGCAGTATTTT. It translates to CASSAGRGGALVTDTQYF.

This clone is judged medium-sized (0.01 to 0.1%). Germline and junction disagree at one end, which may indicate a read error. The same CDR3 can be traced to other DNA sequences in this sample. This chain connects TRBV12-5 to TRBJ2-5; a possible D gene is TRBD1 (8 bases). The CDR3 is 17 amino acids. The V gene's germline CDR1 is LGHNT and CDR2 FRNRAP. The CDR3 region is CARGWGGTGGEQETQYF. CDR3 nucleotides: TGTGCTAGGGGTTGGGGGGGGACAGGAGGGGAACAAGAGACCCAGTACTTC.

The chain links TRBV19 to TRBJ1-3, with D possibly matching TRBD1 (5 bases). V dropped 3 bases and J dropped 3 bases, with 9 bases sitting between them. This CDR3 has 14 residues. Germline loops: CDR1 LNHDA, CDR2 SQIVND (reference sequence). This CDR3 reads CASSIEGDGNTIYF. The CDR3 nucleotides are TGTGCCAGTAGTATTGAAGGGGATGGAAACACCATATATTTT.

This sequence joins TRBV5-6 and TRBJ2-7; D may be TRBD2 (6 bases). Germline-derived CDR1 and CDR2 are SGHDT and YYEEEE. V shed 3 bases and J shed 2 bases, with 15 bases lying between them. CDR3 length equals 15 residues. This CDR3 is CASSSSPGGTYEQYF. Here the CDR3 DNA reads TGTGCCAGCAGCTCCAGCCCCGGGGGAACCTACGAGCAGTACTTC.

This chain joins TRBV5-4 and TRBJ1-2; no reliable D call. Germline V gene data show CDR1 as SGHNT and CDR2 as YYREEE (reference sequence). Trimming took 2 bases from V and 0 from J, leaving 11 bases between them. The CDR3 loop spans 15 amino acids. The CDR3 here is CASSFPPGSNYGYTF. CDR3 DNA: TGTGCCAGCAGCTTCCCCCCGGGGTCTAACTATGGCTACACCTTC.

This chain links TRBV4-1 with TRBJ2-7; 7 bases are shared with TRBD1. The germline gives CDR1 MGHRA, CDR2 YSYEKL. Trimming removed 0 bases from V and 3 bases from J; junction bases left unmatched: 5. This CDR3 is 15 amino acids long. The CDR3 nucleotides are TGCGCCAGCAGCCAAGAAAGTCGACAGGGCTACGAGCAGTACTTC. As protein: CASSQESRQGYEQYF.

The chain uses TRBV14 and TRBJ2-2; 9 bases align to TRBD2. The CDR3 extends over 18 amino acids. Germline-derived CDR1 and CDR2 are SGHDN and FVKESK. J was trimmed by 4 bases and V by 3 bases; bases with no gene match: 12. The CDR3 DNA reads TGTGCCAGCAGCCATACTTTACCTAGCGGGGAAATCACCGGGGAGCTGTTTTTT. Its protein product is CASSHTLPSGEITGELFF.

The V and J genes are TRBV7-2 and TRBJ1-1; D ambiguous. The V gene lost 4 bases and the J gene lost 4 bases, with 13 bases spanning the gap. The CDR3 is 14 amino acids. Germline-derived CDR1 and CDR2 are SGHTA and FQGNSA. CDR3 nucleotide sequence: TGTGCCAGCAGCTCGGGGTTTATGGGCACTGAAGCTTTCTTT. Its translation: CASSSGFMGTEAFF.

The chain recombines TRBV14 with TRBJ1-1; D gene unclear. Germline loops: CDR1 SGHDN, CDR2 FVKESK. V lost 2 bases, J lost 6 bases, and 10 bases lay in between. This CDR3 has 13 amino acids. The CDR3 DNA follows: TGTGCCAGCAGCCAAAACGAGGGTTCTGAAGCTTTCTTT. Its protein is CASSQNEGSEAFF.

In its sample, this clone was seen once. The chain has TRBV27 and TRBJ1-5; TRBD1 matches at 10 bases. Trimming removed 3 bases from V and 1 base from J; junction bases left unmatched: 0. This CDR3 comprises 15 residues. Germline lookup yields CDR1 MNHEY and CDR2 SMNVEV (reference sequence). The CDR3 protein is CASSLDRGSNQPQHF. Written as DNA, the CDR3 is TGTGCCAGCAGTTTGGACAGGGGGAGCAATCAGCCCCAGCATTTT.

The rearrangement uses TRBV11-1 and TRBJ2-7, with 12 bases that match TRBD2. The CDR3 is 14 amino acids. Germline values: CDR1 SGHAT, CDR2 FQDESV (reference sequence). With V trimmed by 4 bases and J by 2 bases, 0 bases remained unmatched. CDR3 in DNA: TGTGCCAGCAGCTCTAGCGGGGGGGCCTACGAGCAGTACTTC. Its protein product is CASSSSGGAYEQYF.

This chain links TRBV11-2 with TRBJ1-5; D gene ambiguous. Germline V lookup: CDR1 SGHAT, CDR2 FQNNGV. CDR3 length equals 17 residues. V lost 2 bases and J lost 5, with 19 bases in between. The CDR3: CASSLRVGVGPDQPQHF. The CDR3 DNA reads TGTGCCAGCAGCTTAAGGGTCGGGGTTGGGCCCGATCAGCCCCAGCATTTT.

This sequence joins TRBV5-4 and TRBJ2-1; a possible D gene is TRBD2 (5 bases). Trimming cost V 4 bases and J 0 bases, with 17 bases left between them. The germline CDR1 and CDR2 sequences are SGHNT and YYREEE (reference sequence). The CDR3 runs to 17 residues. CDR3 region: CASSAPGKRSSYNEQFF. CDR3 sequence (DNA): TGTGCCAGCAGCGCTCCGGGAAAACGAAGCTCCTACAATGAGCAGTTCTTC.

For this clone: The germline gene is not matched at one end of the junction; a read error may be the cause. J is TRBJ2-5 and V is TRBV7-7, with a weak D call TRBD2 (5 bases). The CDR3 spans 13 residues. Germline V lookup: CDR1 SSHAT, CDR2 FNYEAQ (reference sequence). The CDR3 loop reads CASSPTREETQYF. CDR3 coding DNA: TGTGCTAGCAGCCCTACTAGGGAAGAGACCCAGTACTTC.

The chain links TRBV6-2 or TRBV6-3 to TRBJ2-5; no clear D. The germline V gene encodes CDR1 MNHEY and CDR2 SVGEGT. Trimming removed 0 bases at V and 1 base at J, with 15 bases between. This CDR3 region has 17 residues. The CDR3 spells CASSYSQASARQETQYF. CDR3 sequence (DNA): TGTGCCAGCAGTTACTCCCAGGCGTCGGCTCGCCAAGAGACCCAGTACTTC.

J is TRBJ2-5 and V is TRBV7-8; D is undetermined. CDR1 is SGHVS and CDR2 is FQNEAQ in the germline V gene. Trimming pared 5 bases from V and 5 bases from J, leaving 6 bases between. CDR3 length: 11 residues. The CDR3 protein is CASSPLETQYF. The CDR3 DNA reads as TGTGCCAGCAGCCCCTTGGAGACCCAGTACTTC.

V and J are TRBV9 and TRBJ2-3, with 15 positions matching TRBD2. This CDR3 contains 16 residues. Trimming cost V 4 bases and J 6 bases; bases outside gene matches: 6. Germline assignment: CDR1 SGDLS and CDR2 YYNGEE. This CDR3 is CASSPGLAGGEDTQYF. CDR3 in DNA: TGTGCCAGCAGCCCCGGACTAGCGGGGGGGGAGGATACGCAGTATTTT.

The chain employs TRBV7-9 and TRBJ2-7; D is ambiguous. The CDR3 has 15 amino acids. V lost 5 bases and J 1 base, leaving 15 bases between the germline ends. Germline V CDR1 and CDR2: SEHNR, FQNEAQ (reference sequence). CDR3 sequence reads: CASSPRVGRSYEQYF. DNA for the CDR3: TGTGCCAGCAGCCCCCGGGTTGGCAGATCCTACGAGCAGTACTTC.

J is TRBJ2-4 and V is TRBV7-2; 11 bases map to TRBD2. Per the germline V gene, CDR1 is SGHTA and CDR2 is FQGNSA. The CDR3 length is 14 residues. After removal of 5 bases from V and 7 bases from J, the junction contained 4 bases not matched to a gene. The CDR3 reads CASSRSGGENIQYF. The CDR3 DNA is TGTGCCAGCAGCCGTAGCGGGGGGGAGAACATTCAGTACTTC.

The chain recombines TRBV27 with TRBJ2-2, with D uncertain. Germline lookup yields CDR1 MNHEY and CDR2 SMNVEV (reference sequence). Trimming left V 3 bases short and J 0 bases short, with 11 bases between. The CDR3 is made up of 16 amino acids. The CDR3 coding sequence is TGTGCCAGCAGTTTTGTCCCCACGGCGAACACCGGGGAGCTGTTTTTT. It encodes CASSFVPTANTGELFF.

The V and J genes are TRBV4-1 and TRBJ2-5, with D maybe TRBD1 (6 bases). This CDR3 spans 18 amino acids. Trimming shortened V by 0 bases and J by 2 bases, and 19 bases separated the two germline ends. From germline, CDR1 is MGHRA and CDR2 YSYEKL. CDR3 DNA sequence: TGCGCCAGCAGCCAAGAAAGCCGGGACACAGGCTTTCAAGAGACCCAGTACTTC. Protein product: CASSQESRDTGFQETQYF.

V gene TRBV21-1 combines with J gene TRBJ2-7; no DNA check was done on the table's D call, TRBD1. TRBV21-1 is a pseudogene segment. This CDR3 region has 17 residues. The CDR3 DNA reads TGTGCCAGCAGCAAAGGGCAGGGCACGTACTTATCCTACGAGCAGTACTTC. Translation: CASSKGQGTYLSYEQYF.